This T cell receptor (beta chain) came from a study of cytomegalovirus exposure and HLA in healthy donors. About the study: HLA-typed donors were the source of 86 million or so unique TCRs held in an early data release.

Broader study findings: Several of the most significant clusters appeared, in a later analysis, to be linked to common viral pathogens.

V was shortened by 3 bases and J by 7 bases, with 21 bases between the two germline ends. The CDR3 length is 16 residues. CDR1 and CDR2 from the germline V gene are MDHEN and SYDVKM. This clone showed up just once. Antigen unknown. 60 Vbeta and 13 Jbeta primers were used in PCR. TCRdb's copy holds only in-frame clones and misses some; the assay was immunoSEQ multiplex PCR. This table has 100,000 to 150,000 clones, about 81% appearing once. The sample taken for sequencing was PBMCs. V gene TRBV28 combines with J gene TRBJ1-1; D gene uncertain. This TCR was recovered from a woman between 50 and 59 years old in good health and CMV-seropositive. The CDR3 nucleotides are TGTGCCAGCAGTTTCGGCCCGGGGAGGGATTCAGGTGAAGCTTTCTTT. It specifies CASSFGPGRDSGEAFF. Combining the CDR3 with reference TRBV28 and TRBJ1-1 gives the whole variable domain DVKVTQSSRYLVKRTGEKVFLECVQDMDHENMFWYRQDPGLGLRLIYFSYDVKMKEKGDIPEGYSVSREKKERFSLILESASTNQTSMYLCASSFGPGRDSGEAFFGQGTRLTVV.